Listed below are T cell receptor beta chains from one sample, sequenced in a study of blood T cell repertoires in COVID-19. Sequenced by immunoSEQ multiplex PCR; TCRdb stores in-frame clones only, minus some. The sample lists around 36,000 clones; 85% to 90% were seen once. Sequences were obtained from peripheral blood. Receptors originate from a man between 60 and 75 years old with acute or convalescent COVID-19. Each CDR3 is given with its conserved first and last residue. D genes are given only for firm matches.

j_call: TRBJ2-3
v_call: TRBV7-3
d_call: -
cdr3_aa: CASSPLGSRADTQYF
cdr3_nt: TGTGCCAGCAGCCCTTTGGGGTCGAGGGCAGATACGCAGTATTTT

j_call: TRBJ2-1
v_call: TRBV7-3
d_call: TRBD1
cdr3_aa: CASSPPGQGVNEQFF
cdr3_nt: TGTGCCAGCAGCCCACCGGGACAGGGGGTCAATGAGCAGTTCTTC

j_call: TRBJ2-2
v_call: TRBV6-2/TRBV6-3
d_call: TRBD1
cdr3_aa: CASSTKGAGGELFF
cdr3_nt: TGTGCCAGCAGTACGAAGGGGGCGGGCGGGGAGCTGTTTTTT

j_call: TRBJ1-5
v_call: TRBV28
d_call: -
cdr3_aa: CASNAYGGQPQHF
cdr3_nt: TGTGCCAGCAACGCGTACGGGGGGCAGCCCCAGCATTTT

j_call: TRBJ2-1
v_call: TRBV4-2
d_call: TRBD2
cdr3_aa: CASSQRGGQIDEQFF
cdr3_nt: TGTGCCAGCAGCCAACGCGGGGGTCAAATCGATGAGCAGTTCTTC

j_call: TRBJ2-1
v_call: TRBV5-6
d_call: -
cdr3_aa: CASSLESGFSSYNEQFF
cdr3_nt: TGTGCCAGCAGCTTGGAATCAGGGTTTAGCTCCTACAATGAGCAGTTCTTC

j_call: TRBJ2-3
v_call: TRBV7-8
d_call: -
cdr3_aa: CASSSTGGAPTTDTQYF
cdr3_nt: TGTGCCAGCAGCTCTACAGGGGGGGCGCCTACCACAGATACGCAGTATTTT

j_call: TRBJ1-4
v_call: TRBV11-2
d_call: -
cdr3_aa: CASSPGGGVNEKLFF
cdr3_nt: TGTGCCAGCAGCCCTGGTGGGGGGGTTAATGAAAAACTGTTTTTT

j_call: TRBJ2-2
v_call: TRBV5-1
d_call: -
cdr3_aa: CASSRLGERGGGELFF
cdr3_nt: TGCGCCAGCAGCCGTCTCGGCGAACGAGGTGGCGGGGAGCTGTTTTTT

j_call: TRBJ2-2
v_call: TRBV6-5
d_call: -
cdr3_aa: CASSNPSTGELFF
cdr3_nt: TGTGCCAGCAGTAACCCTAGTACCGGGGAGCTGTTTTTT

j_call: TRBJ1-1
v_call: TRBV5-1
d_call: -
cdr3_aa: CASSVTTGNTEAFF
cdr3_nt: TGCGCCAGCAGCGTTACGACAGGGAACACTGAAGCTTTCTTT

j_call: TRBJ2-7
v_call: TRBV5-1
d_call: TRBD2
cdr3_aa: CASRIAGGSYEQYF
cdr3_nt: TGCGCCAGCCGAATAGCGGGAGGGTCCTACGAGCAGTACTTC

j_call: TRBJ2-3
v_call: TRBV5-1
d_call: -
cdr3_aa: CASSRMAGGLSTDTQYF
cdr3_nt: TGCGCCAGCAGCCGGATGGCTGGCGGGCTCAGCACAGATACGCAGTATTTT

j_call: TRBJ2-3
v_call: TRBV6-6
d_call: -
cdr3_aa: CPRETSISTDTQYF
cdr3_nt: TGTCCCCGGGAAACATCGATTAGCACAGATACGCAGTATTTT

j_call: TRBJ2-5
v_call: TRBV7-2
d_call: -
cdr3_aa: CASSLGAAGTQYF
cdr3_nt: TGTGCCAGCAGCTTGGGGGCCGCCGGGACCCAGTACTTC

j_call: TRBJ2-1
v_call: TRBV19
d_call: -
cdr3_aa: CASSIAINRQTNEQFF
cdr3_nt: TGTGCCAGTAGTATCGCAATAAACCGACAGACCAATGAGCAGTTCTTC

j_call: TRBJ1-1
v_call: TRBV6-6
d_call: -
cdr3_aa: CASRPQGSPGTEAFF
cdr3_nt: TGTGCCAGCAGACCACAGGGCTCACCGGGGACTGAAGCTTTCTTT